These T cell receptor beta chains were read from a single sample in a study of T cell responses to AZD1222 COVID-19 vaccine. Assay used: immunoSEQ multiplex PCR; TCRdb lists only in-frame clones, some missing. Among under 85,000 clones listed, about 90% were seen once. The specimen was peripheral blood, collected on day 0 of AZD1222 vaccination. The source of these receptors is an adult in good health. Both conserved end residues are part of each CDR3. Fields, in order: V gene, J gene, clone size, D gene, CDR3 DNA, CDR3 protein. A D gene is named only where the DNA matches it firmly. Where a row states a size, it is once, few, many or the class of an expanded clone; other rows omit it.

>TRBV12-5|TRBJ2-5|NA|NA
TGTGCTAGTAGTCCCCAGGGCCAAGAGACCCAGTACTTC
CASSPQGQETQYF
>TRBV6-5|TRBJ2-1|NA|NA
TGTGCCAGCGTCGGGGTTGGGCGAGCCTACAATGAGCAGTTCTTC
CASVGVGRAYNEQFF
>TRBV10-3|TRBJ1-3|NA|TRBD1
TGTGCCACCACAGGGGTCGGAAACACCATATATTTT
CATTGVGNTIYF
>TRBV24-1|TRBJ1-2|NA|NA
TGTGCCACCAGTGATTCCGTCTATGGCTACACCTTC
CATSDSVYGYTF
>TRBV29-1|TRBJ1-5|NA|NA
TGCAGCGTCCTATTACAGGGAATAGGTAGCAATCAGCCCCAGCATTTT
CSVLLQGIGSNQPQHF
>TRBV3-1/TRBV3-2|TRBJ2-3|NA|NA
TGTGCCAGCAGCCAACTGCGAGCTACGCAGTATTTT
CASSQLRATQYF
>TRBV11-3|TRBJ2-1|once|TRBD2
TGTGCCAGCAGCTTAACTAGCGGTAATGAGCAGTTCTTC
CASSLTSGNEQFF
>TRBV27|TRBJ1-5|NA|NA
TGTGCCAGCAGCGGCGGGGGGACATCGTGGGTCGGTAGCAATCAGCCCCAGCATTTT
CASSGGGTSWVGSNQPQHF
>TRBV4-2|TRBJ1-3|few|NA
TGTGCCAGCAGCCAAGGGAGATCTGGAAACACCATATATTTT
CASSQGRSGNTIYF
>TRBV6-5|TRBJ2-5|NA|NA
TGTGCCAGCAGTTATGAGTTGGTTGGGGGGCGAGAGACCCAGTACTTC
CASSYELVGGRETQYF
>TRBV27|TRBJ2-7|NA|TRBD2
TGTGCCAGCAGTCGTCTAGCGGGGGACTACGAGCAGTACTTC
CASSRLAGDYEQYF
>TRBV11-2|TRBJ2-5|NA|NA
TGTGCCAGCAGCTCCCCCGGGACTCTGAGCAGCCAAGAGACCCAGTACTTC
CASSSPGTLSSQETQYF
>TRBV6-2/TRBV6-3|TRBJ2-7|NA|NA
TGTGCCAGCAGTTATGGGGGCGCCGGGGCCACAGAGCAGTACTTC
CASSYGGAGATEQYF
>TRBV12-3/TRBV12-4|TRBJ1-6|NA|TRBD1
TGTGCCAGCAGCACAGGGGTATCACCCCTCCACTTT
CASSTGVSPLHF
>TRBV7-9|TRBJ1-3|NA|TRBD1
TGTGCCAGCAGCTTAGCCTCTGACAGGGCCTCTGGAAACACCATATATTTT
CASSLASDRASGNTIYF
>TRBV7-9|TRBJ1-2|NA|NA
TGTGCCAGCAGCTTAGAGCCAGGTTATGGCTACACCTTC
CASSLEPGYGYTF
>TRBV11-2|TRBJ1-2|NA|NA
TGTGCCAGCAGCCCGCGGGACGCCATGGGCTACACCTTC
CASSPRDAMGYTF
>TRBV11-2|TRBJ1-6|NA|TRBD1
TGTGCCAGCAGCTTAGAAGGGACAGGGAATTCACCCCTCCACTTT
CASSLEGTGNSPLHF
>TRBV4-2|TRBJ2-1|NA|NA
TGTGCCAGCAGCCCTCCCGGACGGGATGAGCAGTTCTTC
CASSPPGRDEQFF
>TRBV7-6|TRBJ2-7|NA|NA
TGTGCCAGCAGCTTAGGCGCGGCAGGGCTCCTCGGCTACGAGCAGTACTTC
CASSLGAAGLLGYEQYF
>TRBV5-6|TRBJ1-5|NA|NA
TGTGCCAGCAGCTTGTATACAGCAGCAGTTTCCAATCAGCCCCAGCATTTT
CASSLYTAAVSNQPQHF
>TRBV28|TRBJ2-7|NA|NA
TGTGCCAGCACGGGGGAACCCTACTACGAGCAGTACTTC
CASTGEPYYEQYF
>TRBV2|TRBJ1-5|few|NA
TGTGCCAGCACTGTTGAGAGTCAGCCCCAGCATTTT
CASTVESQPQHF
>TRBV6-5|TRBJ1-1|NA|NA
TGTGCCAGCAGAAAGATGGGAGGTAACACTGAAGCTTTCTTT
CASRKMGGNTEAFF
>TRBV6-1|TRBJ2-7|NA|NA
TGTGCCAGCAGTGAAGCCTACGAGCAGTACTTC
CASSEAYEQYF
>TRBV6-5|TRBJ1-4|NA|TRBD1
TGTGCCAGCAGCAATGACAGGGGCCATAATGAAAAACTGTTTTTT
CASSNDRGHNEKLFF
>TRBV18|TRBJ2-7|NA|TRBD1
TGTGCCAGCTCACCGGGAAGTGGGACAGTTGATTACGAGCAGTACTTC
CASSPGSGTVDYEQYF
>TRBV30|TRBJ2-5|NA|TRBD2
TGTGCCTGGAGTGTAGGCGGGAGAGAGACCCAGTACTTC
CAWSVGGRETQYF
>TRBV7-3|TRBJ2-2|NA|TRBD2
TGTGCCAGCAGCCCCCGACTAGCGGGAGATTCCGGGGAGCTGTTTTTT
CASSPRLAGDSGELFF